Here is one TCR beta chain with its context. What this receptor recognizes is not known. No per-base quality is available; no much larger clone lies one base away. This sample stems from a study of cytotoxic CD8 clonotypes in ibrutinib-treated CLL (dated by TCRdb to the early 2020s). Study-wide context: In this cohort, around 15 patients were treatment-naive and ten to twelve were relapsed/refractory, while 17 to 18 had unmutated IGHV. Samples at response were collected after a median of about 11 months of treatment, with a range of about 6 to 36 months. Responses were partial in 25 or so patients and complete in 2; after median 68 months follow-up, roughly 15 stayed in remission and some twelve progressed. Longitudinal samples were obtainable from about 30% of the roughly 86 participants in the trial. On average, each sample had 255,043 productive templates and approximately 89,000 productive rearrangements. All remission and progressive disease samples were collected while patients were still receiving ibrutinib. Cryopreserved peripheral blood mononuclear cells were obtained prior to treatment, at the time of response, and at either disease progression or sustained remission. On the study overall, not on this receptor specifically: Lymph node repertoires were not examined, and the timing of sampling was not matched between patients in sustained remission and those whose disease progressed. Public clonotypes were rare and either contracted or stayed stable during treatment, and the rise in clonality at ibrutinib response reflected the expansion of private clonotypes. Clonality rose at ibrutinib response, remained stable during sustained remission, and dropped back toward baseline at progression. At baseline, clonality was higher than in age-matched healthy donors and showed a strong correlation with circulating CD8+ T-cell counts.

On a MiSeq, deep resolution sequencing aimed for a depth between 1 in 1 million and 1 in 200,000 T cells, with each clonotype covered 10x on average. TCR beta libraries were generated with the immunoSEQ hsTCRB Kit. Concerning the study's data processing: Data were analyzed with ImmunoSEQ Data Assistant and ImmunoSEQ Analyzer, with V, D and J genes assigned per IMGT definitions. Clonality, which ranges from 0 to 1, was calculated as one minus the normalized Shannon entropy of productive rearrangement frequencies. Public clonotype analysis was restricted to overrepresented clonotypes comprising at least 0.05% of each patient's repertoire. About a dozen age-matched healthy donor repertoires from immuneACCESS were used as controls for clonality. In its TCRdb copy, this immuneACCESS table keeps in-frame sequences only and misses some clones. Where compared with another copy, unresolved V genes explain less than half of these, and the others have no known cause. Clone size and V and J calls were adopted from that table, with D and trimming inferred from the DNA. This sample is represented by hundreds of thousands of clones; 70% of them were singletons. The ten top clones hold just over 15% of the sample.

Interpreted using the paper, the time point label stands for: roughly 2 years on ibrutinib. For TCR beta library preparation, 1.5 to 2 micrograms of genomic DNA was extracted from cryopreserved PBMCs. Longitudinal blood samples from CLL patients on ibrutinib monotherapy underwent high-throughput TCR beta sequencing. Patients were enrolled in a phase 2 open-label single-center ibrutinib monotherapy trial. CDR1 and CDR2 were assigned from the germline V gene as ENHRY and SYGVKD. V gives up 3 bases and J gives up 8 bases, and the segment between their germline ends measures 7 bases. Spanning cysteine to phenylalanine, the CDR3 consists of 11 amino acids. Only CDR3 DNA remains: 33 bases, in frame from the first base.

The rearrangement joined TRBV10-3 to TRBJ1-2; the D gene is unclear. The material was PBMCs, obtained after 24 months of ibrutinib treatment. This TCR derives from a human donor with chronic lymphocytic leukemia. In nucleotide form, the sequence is TGTGCCATCAGTGAAGGGAGCGGCTACACCTTC. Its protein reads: CAISEGSGYTF.